These 5 T cell receptor beta chains came from one sample sequenced in a study. One entry per CDR3 protein, called by TCRdb with MiXCR from the 5' RACE reads. The sample holds roughly 50,000 distinct CDR3 sequences; more than 20% are singletons and the top ten take 3.2%. The sequenced sample was tumor-infiltrating naive CD4+ T cells sorted from the breast tumor. The subset was: naive CD4+ T cells, CD4+CD45RA+CD25-. Receptors were obtained from a female donor with breast cancer.

The chain recombines TRBV7-2 with TRBJ2-3, with D perhaps TRBD2 (6 bases). The CDR3 consists of 16 residues. Germline CDR1 and CDR2: SGHTA and FQGNSA. V was pared by 2 bases and J by 4 bases, with 16 bases between. In DNA form, the CDR3 reads TGTGCCAGCAGCTTAATGGGGGGACGAAGTCCAGATACGCAGTATTTT. As protein: CASSLMGGRSPDTQYF.

The CDR3 loop reads CASSPRGSTQYF. CDR3 nucleotide sequence: TGCGCCAGCAGCCCCCGGGGGAGTACGCAGTATTTT. The chain links TRBV5-1 to TRBJ2-3, with D tentatively TRBD2 (6 bases). This CDR3 has 12 residues. The germline V gene has CDR1 SGHRS and CDR2 YFSETQ. The V end was cut by 4 bases, the J end by 8 bases, with 11 bases between.

This clonotype was detected only a few times. V and J are TRBV6-5 and TRBJ2-5, with D perhaps TRBD1 or TRBD2 (5 bases each). Germline lookup yields CDR1 MNHEY and CDR2 SVGAGI. V shed 5 bases and J shed 2 bases, with 18 bases lying between them. The CDR3 runs to 16 residues. Written as DNA, the CDR3 is TGTGCCAGCAGTACCCGGGACGGTGCATATCAAGAGACCCAGTACTTC. This translates into CASSTRDGAYQETQYF.

V is TRBV6-2 or TRBV6-3 and J is TRBJ1-2, with D unresolved. Germline assignment: CDR1 MNHEY and CDR2 SVGEGT. The CDR3 has 12 amino acids. Trimming removed 6 bases from V and 7 bases from J, with 12 bases in between. This CDR3 is CASRNTRVGYTF. Here the CDR3 DNA reads TGTGCCAGCAGGAACACTAGAGTTGGCTACACCTTC.

This clonotype showed up just a few times. The genes are TRBV9 and TRBJ1-2, with TRBD1 as a possible D gene (5 bases). The CDR3 contains 14 residues. The germline V gene encodes CDR1 SGDLS and CDR2 YYNGEE. Between the trimmed V and J ends, which lost 4 bases and 9 bases, there was a span of 19 bases. CDR3 protein: CASSPHPGGDCYTF. Here the CDR3 DNA reads TGTGCCAGCAGCCCCCACCCCGGGGGGGATTGCTACACCTTC.